This entry lists 21 T cell receptor beta chains sequenced from one sample in a study of T cells in localized non-small cell lung cancer. Sequenced by immunoSEQ multiplex PCR; TCRdb stores in-frame clones only, minus some. Of around 33,000 clones in the sample, roughly 82% were seen once. The material sequenced was peripheral blood, taken before any cancer treatment. The receptors stem from a male donor older than 55 with stage III squamous cell lung carcinoma.

The chain combines TRBV7-9 with TRBJ2-5; tentatively, D is TRBD1 (6 bases). V lost 1 base and J lost 4, with 19 bases in between. Germline CDR1 SEHNR, CDR2 FQNEAQ (reference sequence). The CDR3 has 17 residues. The CDR3 loop reads CASSLEGQLNSRETQYF. The CDR3 DNA is TGTGCCAGCAGCTTAGAAGGACAGCTAAACAGTCGAGAGACCCAGTACTTC.

The V call is TRBV5-1, the J call TRBJ2-5; D assignment may be TRBD1 or TRBD2 (5 bases each). The germline V and J ends were trimmed by 5 bases and 1 base, with 15 bases remaining between them. Germline CDR1 reads SGHRS; CDR2 reads YFSETQ. The CDR3 has 15 residues. CDR3 bases: TGCGCCAGCAGAAGGCAACCAGGGACCCAAGAGACCCAGTACTTC. Its protein is CASRRQPGTQETQYF. The variable domain in full, completed from reference TRBV5-1 and TRBJ2-5, reads KAGVTQTPRYLIKTRGQQVTLSCSPISGHRSVSWYQQTPGQGLQFLFEYFSETQRNKGNFPGRFSGRQFSNSRSEMNVSTLELGDSALYLCASRRQPGTQETQYFGPGTRLLVL.

CDR3 region: CASSTGLGQETQYF. The CDR3 bases are TGTGCCAGCAGCACGGGACTGGGACAAGAGACCCAGTACTTC. J is TRBJ2-5 and V is TRBV7-2; possibly TRBD2 for D (6 bases). The V end was cut by 5 bases, the J end by 2 bases, with 12 bases between. Per the germline V gene, CDR1 is SGHTA and CDR2 is FQGNSA. This CDR3 has 14 residues.

The V gene is TRBV30, the J gene TRBJ1-2; 11 bases match TRBD1. V dropped 8 bases and J dropped 4; count of bases not matched to a gene: 3. Per germline, CDR1 GTSNPN and CDR2 SVGIG (reference sequence). The length of the CDR3 is 12 residues. For the CDR3, the DNA is TGTGCCGGGACAGGGGGGCTCTATGGCTACACCTTC. Protein product: CAGTGGLYGYTF.

The chain uses TRBV2 and TRBJ2-5; TRBD2 aligns across 9 bases. With 4 bases clipped from V and 5 bases from J, the junction kept 5 bases outside the gene matches. The CDR3 has 14 amino acids. CDR1 and CDR2 (germline): SNHLY, FYNNEI. The CDR3 nucleotides are TGTGCCAGCAGTGGCGGGAGGGCCGGGGAGACCCAGTACTTC. Protein: CASSGGRAGETQYF. Full variable domain (remainder filled in from reference TRBV2 and TRBJ2-5): EPEVTQTPSHQVTQMGQEVILRCVPISNHLYFYWYRQILGQKVEFLVSFYNNEISEKSEIFDDQFSVERPDGSNFTLKIRSTKLEDSAMYFCASSGGRAGETQYFGPGTRLLVL.

The chain is built from TRBV10-3 and TRBJ1-3, with 8 bases lining up with TRBD1. CDR3 length equals 14 residues. CDR1 and CDR2 (germline): ENHRY, SYGVKD. J gave up 5 bases and V 5 bases, and 5 bases lay outside the gene matches. The CDR3 loop reads CAISPDRDRNTIYF. Written as DNA, the CDR3 is TGTGCCATCAGTCCGGACAGGGATCGAAACACCATATATTTT.

This clone was seen only a few times. The CDR3 loop is CASSTGTQSSYEQYF. Written as DNA, the CDR3 is TGTGCCAGCAGCACCGGGACTCAGAGCTCCTACGAGCAGTACTTC. V usage is TRBV9 and J usage is TRBJ2-7, with D perhaps TRBD2 (6 bases). The CDR3 is 15 amino acids. V was trimmed by 4 bases and J by 0 bases, leaving 14 bases between them. Germline V gene sequence: CDR1 SGDLS, CDR2 YYNGEE.

The chain has TRBV5-6 and TRBJ2-3, with D perhaps TRBD2 (7 bases). Trimming took off 3 bases at V and 4 bases at J, with 12 bases between the two ends. Germline lookup yields CDR1 SGHDT and CDR2 YYEEEE. The CDR3 runs to 14 residues. In nucleotides, the CDR3 is TGTGCCAGCAGCTCACAGGGAGGGGCAGATACGCAGTATTTT. It is translated as CASSSQGGADTQYF.

The chain joins TRBV5-1 to TRBJ2-3, with TRBD1 matching 8 bases. This CDR3 region has 13 residues. The J segment lost 4 bases and the V segment lost 4 bases, leaving 2 bases of the junction unmatched. Germline V gene sequence: CDR1 SGHRS, CDR2 YFSETQ. For the CDR3, the DNA is TGCGCCAGCAGCCCGGACAGGGCAGATACGCAGTATTTT. Translating gives CASSPDRADTQYF.

The V gene is TRBV5-8, the J gene TRBJ1-5; D ambiguous. The germline V and J ends were trimmed by 0 bases and 0 bases, with 10 bases remaining between them. Germline CDR1 SGHTS, CDR2 YDEGEE. The CDR3 has 16 amino acids. CDR3 sequence: CASSLEGDHSNQPQHF. The CDR3 region has the DNA TGTGCCAGCAGCTTGGAGGGAGACCATAGCAATCAGCCCCAGCATTTT.

This chain joins TRBV2 and TRBJ2-5, with a weak D call TRBD2 (5 bases). V was pared by 4 bases and J by 4 bases, with 7 bases between. This CDR3 spans 12 amino acids. CDR1 and CDR2 from the germline V gene are SNHLY and FYNNEI. Written as DNA, the CDR3 is TGTGCCAGCAGTGTGGGGAGAGAGACCCAGTACTTC. Translated: CASSVGRETQYF.

The chain joins TRBV7-2 to TRBJ2-7; tentative D call: TRBD1 (5 bases). The ends were cut back, 4 bases at V and 6 bases at J, with 16 bases in the middle. This CDR3 comprises 14 residues. Germline loops: CDR1 SGHTA, CDR2 FQGNSA. The CDR3 bases are TGTGCCAGCAGCTCTCAAGGGGTTTCTCGCGAGCAGTACTTC. It translates to CASSSQGVSREQYF.

This clone was observed a few times. The chain is built from TRBV4-1 and TRBJ2-7, with 8 nucleotides matching TRBD1. The CDR3 is 14 amino acids. Germline-derived CDR1 and CDR2 are MGHRA and YSYEKL. V lost 5 bases to trimming and J lost 2 bases; unmatched junction nucleotides: 5. The CDR3 loop reads CASSSGQGPYEQYF. In DNA, the CDR3 is TGCGCCAGCAGCTCCGGACAGGGCCCCTACGAGCAGTACTTC.

The chain carries TRBV5-4 and TRBJ2-3; D is ambiguous. The V end was cut by 0 bases, the J end by 1 base, with 12 bases between. This CDR3 comprises 16 residues. Germline assignment: CDR1 SGHNT and CDR2 YYREEE (reference sequence). CDR3 sequence reads: CASSLEATLGTDTQYF. For the CDR3, the DNA is TGTGCCAGCAGCTTGGAGGCTACCCTTGGCACAGATACGCAGTATTTT.

This sequence joins TRBV30 and TRBJ2-7; the match to TRBD1 covers 8 bases. This CDR3 has 14 amino acids. Germline V gene data show CDR1 as GTSNPN and CDR2 as SVGIG (reference sequence). The V gene end was trimmed by 3 bases and the J gene end by 3 bases; junction bases not matched to a gene: 7. The DNA for the CDR3 is TGTGCCTGGAGGGGGACAGGTACATACTACGAGCAGTACTTC. This translates into CAWRGTGTYYEQYF.

CDR3 sequence (DNA): TGCGCCAGCGCCACAGACTACAATGAGCAGTTCTTC. This translates into CASATDYNEQFF. The chain combines TRBV5-1 with TRBJ2-1; the D is unclear. The CDR3 runs to 12 residues. Germline V gene lookup returns CDR1 SGHRS and CDR2 YFSETQ. The germline V and J ends were trimmed by 7 bases and 3 bases, with 8 bases remaining between them.

V and J are TRBV7-8 and TRBJ1-1, with D perhaps TRBD1 (5 bases). There are 14 residues in the CDR3. V lost 1 base, J lost 5 bases, and 11 bases lay in between. Germline V gene lookup returns CDR1 SGHVS and CDR2 FQNEAQ. CDR3 DNA sequence: TGTGCCAGCAGCTTAGAGGTGGGGCGGACTGAAGCTTTCTTT. Amino acid sequence: CASSLEVGRTEAFF.

The V gene is TRBV9, the J gene TRBJ2-1; 11 bases agree with TRBD2. The junction had 5 bases not matched to a gene; V was cut back by 3 bases and J by 6 bases. The CDR3 contains 15 residues. Germline CDR1 and CDR2: SGDLS and YYNGEE. The CDR3 loop reads CASSALAGGLNEQFF. CDR3 in DNA: TGTGCCAGCAGCGCCCTAGCGGGAGGCCTCAATGAGCAGTTCTTC.

This chain connects TRBV6-1 to TRBJ2-1, with a weak D call TRBD1 (5 bases). Deletions cut 4 bases from V and 0 bases from J, with 10 bases between. The CDR3 spans 15 residues. Germline CDR1 and CDR2: MNHNS and SASEGT. Here the CDR3 DNA reads TGTGCCAGCAGTGCAGGGTCAGACTCCTACAATGAGCAGTTCTTC. This encodes CASSAGSDSYNEQFF.

The V call is TRBV30, the J call TRBJ2-1; the D is unclear. V lost 2 bases, J lost 3 bases, and 11 bases lay in between. The CDR3 covers 14 residues. Germline-derived CDR1 and CDR2 are GTSNPN and SVGIG (reference sequence). The CDR3 region is CAWSNSLSYNEQFF. CDR3 in DNA: TGTGCCTGGAGTAACAGTCTTAGCTACAATGAGCAGTTCTTC.

This sequence joins TRBV2 and TRBJ2-2; 7 bases align to TRBD1. The germline V gene has CDR1 SNHLY and CDR2 FYNNEI. J was trimmed by 0 bases and V by 6 bases; bases with no gene match: 1. The CDR3 sequence is 14 residues long. CDR3 coding DNA: TGTGCCAGCAGAACAGGGGCGAACACCGGGGAGCTGTTTTTT. As protein: CASRTGANTGELFF.